This T cell receptor (beta chain) is from a study of post-analysis software for immune sequencing data. Study outcomes and limitations: Patients carried five TRBV segments more frequently than controls did, and TRBV5-6, TRBV5-1 and TRBV20-1 were among them.

Unique molecular identifiers were present in the TCR beta cDNA libraries. TCRdb re-derived calls from the PCR reads in MiXCR, one entry per CDR3 protein. The repertoire includes some 800,000 distinct CDR3 sequences, roughly 50% of them detected once, and around 4.7% sits in the top ten. The germline V and J ends were trimmed by 3 bases and 7 bases, with 12 bases remaining between them. The CDR3 covers 13 residues. From germline, CDR1 is MNHNS and CDR2 SASEGT. A word on this clonotype: Its target is unknown.

The sequencing input was blood. The chain carries TRBV6-1 and TRBJ1-2; D ambiguous. The TCR was taken from a girl between 10 and 17 years old with multiple sclerosis. Here the CDR3 DNA reads TGTGCCAGCAGTGACGGGTACGGGGTTGGCTACACCTTC. It yields the protein CASSDGYGVGYTF.